This is a list of T cell receptor beta chains from one sample in a study of blood T cell repertoires in COVID-19. The table came from immunoSEQ multiplex PCR; TCRdb's copy has only in-frame clones and leaves some out. Here the sample spans around 300,000 clones, approximately 88% being singletons. The sample consisted of peripheral blood. The origin of the receptors is a woman aged 25 to 45 with COVID-19, enrolled during active disease. CDR3s leave out the opening cysteine and the closing phenylalanine or tryptophan. The order of the fields is clone size, V gene, J gene, CDR3 protein. Clone size is shown for a subset of rows, as once, few, many or a class of expanded clone.

>.|TRBV6-5|TRBJ1-2
ASSFSANYGYT
>once|TRBV5-1|TRBJ1-3
ASSLAARQIGNTIY
>.|TRBV6-2/TRBV6-3|TRBJ1-5
ASSPNRGNQPQH
>.|TRBV18|TRBJ1-1
ASSLLQGNTEAF
>.|TRBV19|TRBJ2-7
ASSHTTGAYEQY
>.|TRBV27|TRBJ2-5
ASSLLASGETQY
>.|TRBV4-1|TRBJ1-6
ASSQQGRSSPLH
>.|TRBV5-8|TRBJ1-5
ASSWGQGHQPQH
>.|TRBV5-8|TRBJ2-3
ASSLGRLAGVADTQY
>few|TRBV5-1|TRBJ1-6
ASSLPGGHSPLH
>many|TRBV4-2|TRBJ1-1
ASSQDVKAGNTEAF
>few|TRBV4-2|TRBJ1-1
ASSQTRQGNTEAF
>.|TRBV28|TRBJ2-2
ASSPAGFAGELF
>.|TRBV2|TRBJ2-7
ASSGGLAYSYEQY
>.|TRBV29-1|TRBJ1-2
SVEKWGGGGYT
>.|TRBV19|TRBJ2-1
ASTMTGYNEQF
>.|TRBV28|TRBJ1-5
ASSPPGTGHQPQH
>few|TRBV4-1|TRBJ1-5
ASSHDRGQPQH
>.|TRBV5-8|TRBJ2-2
ASSQVNTGELF
>.|TRBV5-1|TRBJ1-1
ASSLEGTAGNTEAF
>.|TRBV4-2|TRBJ1-1
ASSPNTGNTEAF
>.|TRBV15|TRBJ2-5
ATSPRSTGRTDETQY
>.|TRBV3-1/TRBV3-2|TRBJ1-1
ASSQSRDSARAF
>once|TRBV5-4|TRBJ1-3
ASSNRPGDLSGNTIY
>.|TRBV16|TRBJ2-2
ASSQGVSGLAVGELF
>.|TRBV13|TRBJ2-3
ASSFGRVGTDTQY
>once|TRBV5-4|TRBJ2-7
ASSSRQGSYEQY
>.|TRBV28|TRBJ1-5
ASSLTGNQPQH
>.|TRBV7-9|TRBJ2-6
ASRRNSGANVLT
>.|TRBV6-5|TRBJ1-2
ASSWLTGVNYGYT
>.|TRBV27|TRBJ2-1
ASSLSEGLAWNEQF
>.|TRBV7-9|TRBJ1-1
ASSFFDRGTEAF
>.|TRBV5-4|TRBJ1-1
ASQGGDTTEAF
>.|TRBV28|TRBJ2-5
ASSFPTQAGETQY
>.|TRBV12-3/TRBV12-4|TRBJ1-2
ASSLLRGGYT
>few|TRBV2|TRBJ1-1
ASILNPGQGFLGTEAF
>.|TRBV9|TRBJ2-3
ASSALRDTQY
>.|TRBV3-1/TRBV3-2|TRBJ1-4
ASSPGGATNEKLF
>.|TRBV7-2|TRBJ2-1
ASSLTGGSYNEQF
>.|TRBV9|TRBJ2-7
ASSVGQGGYEQY
>.|TRBV11-2|TRBJ2-7
ASSLETGIYEQY
>.|TRBV27|TRBJ1-5
ASSFYNQPQH
>.|TRBV27|TRBJ2-1
ASSSPSGRVNEQF
>.|TRBV7-3|TRBJ2-3
ASSLTAGSTDTQY
>.|TRBV27|TRBJ2-6
ASSHGTGAPGANVLT
>.|TRBV6-2/TRBV6-3|TRBJ1-4
ASSYSGSVNEKLF
>.|TRBV4-2|TRBJ1-1
ASSQHGTEAF
>.|TRBV27|TRBJ2-1
ASRSLNRANEQF
>.|TRBV6-5|TRBJ1-2
ASSYGRRRDYGYT
>.|TRBV19|TRBJ1-4
ASSIGTANTNEKLF
>few|TRBV19|TRBJ1-5
ASSYPPGIRRTLQPQH
>once|TRBV9|TRBJ1-2
ASPLEGIYGYT
>.|TRBV18|TRBJ1-3
ASSPLSIWRGGLRNTIY
>.|TRBV24-1|TRBJ2-1
ATSDSRGQAYNEQF
>once|TRBV27|TRBJ1-1
ASSSRVMNTEAF
>.|TRBV5-1|TRBJ1-1
ASRQGSMNTEAF
>.|TRBV5-1|TRBJ1-6
ASSLDGLRNSPLH
>.|TRBV2|TRBJ1-6
ASARGINPNSPLH
>.|TRBV18|TRBJ1-2
ASSPPAERNYGYT